This TCR beta chain was profiled in a study of blood T cell repertoires in COVID-19. Study-wide background: Both acute and convalescent COVID-19 samples were obtained from the United States, Italy and Spain. The cDNA or gDNA used as material had been derived from T cells, B-cell-depleted T cells, or PBMCs.

Authors' analysis steps: Reference gene primer amplification in the assay estimated nucleated cell counts. Measured with immunoSEQ multiplex PCR; TCRdb has only the in-frame clones, and not every one. D and trimming were read from the DNA, whereas the V and J calls and clone size are those reported in that table. The table records approximately 240,000 clones, around 80% of them present only once. The CDR3 totals 15 residues. Germline V lookup: CDR1 SGHRS, CDR2 YFSETQ. V lost 1 base and J lost 0, with 7 bases in between. The rearrangement uses TRBV5-1 and TRBJ1-4; D gene ambiguous. The clonotype originates from a middle-aged woman with active or convalescent COVID-19. Material for sequencing was peripheral blood. Here the CDR3 reads CASSLSTATNEKLFF. The CDR3 region has the DNA TGCGCCAGCAGCTTGAGTACAGCAACTAATGAAAAACTGTTTTTT.